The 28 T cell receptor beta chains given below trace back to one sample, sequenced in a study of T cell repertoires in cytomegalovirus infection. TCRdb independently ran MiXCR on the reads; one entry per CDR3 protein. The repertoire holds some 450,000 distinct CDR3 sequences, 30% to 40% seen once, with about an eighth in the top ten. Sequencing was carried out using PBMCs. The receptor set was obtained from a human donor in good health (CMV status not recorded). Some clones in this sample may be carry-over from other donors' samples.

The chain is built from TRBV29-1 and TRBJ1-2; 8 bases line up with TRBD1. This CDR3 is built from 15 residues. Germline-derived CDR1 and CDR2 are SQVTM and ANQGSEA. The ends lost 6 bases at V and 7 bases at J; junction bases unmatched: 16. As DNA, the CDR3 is TGCAGCGTACCGGGACAGGCTAATGGGGTGGGTGGCTACACCTTC. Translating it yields CSVPGQANGVGGYTF.

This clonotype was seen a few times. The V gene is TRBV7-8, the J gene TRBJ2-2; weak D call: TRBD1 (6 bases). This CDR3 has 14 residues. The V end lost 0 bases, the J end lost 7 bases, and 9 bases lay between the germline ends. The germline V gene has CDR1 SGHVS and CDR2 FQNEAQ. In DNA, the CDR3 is TGTGCCAGCAGCTTAGCTGCAGGGGTCGGGGAGCTGTTTTTT. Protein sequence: CASSLAAGVGELFF.

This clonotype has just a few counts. CDR3: CASSQGFPETQYF. Here the CDR3 DNA reads TGTGCCAGCAGCCAGGGGTTCCCGGAGACCCAGTACTTC. V usage is TRBV2 and J usage is TRBJ2-5; maybe TRBD1 (6 bases). The CDR3 spans 13 residues. Deletions cut 6 bases from V and 5 bases from J, with 13 bases between. CDR1 and CDR2 from the germline V gene are SNHLY and FYNNEI. The full variable domain, completed using reference TRBV2 and TRBJ2-5, is EPEVTQTPSHQVTQMGQEVILRCVPISNHLYFYWYRQILGQKVEFLVSFYNNEISEKSEIFDDQFSVERPDGSNFTLKIRSTKLEDSAMYFCASSQGFPETQYFGPGTRLLVL.

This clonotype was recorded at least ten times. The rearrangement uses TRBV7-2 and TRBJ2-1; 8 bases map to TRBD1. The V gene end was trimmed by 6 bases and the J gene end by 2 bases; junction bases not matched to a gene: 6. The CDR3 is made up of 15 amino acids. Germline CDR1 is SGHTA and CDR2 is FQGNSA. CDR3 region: CASSLQGGAYNEQFF. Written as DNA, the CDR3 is TGTGCCAGCAGTTTACAGGGGGGAGCCTACAATGAGCAGTTCTTC. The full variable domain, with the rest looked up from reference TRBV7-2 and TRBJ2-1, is GAGVSQSPSNKVTEKGKDVELRCDPISGHTALYWYRQSLGQGLEFLIYFQGNSAPDKSGLPSDRFSAERTGGSVSTLTIQRTQQEDSAVYLCASSLQGGAYNEQFFGPGTRLTVL.

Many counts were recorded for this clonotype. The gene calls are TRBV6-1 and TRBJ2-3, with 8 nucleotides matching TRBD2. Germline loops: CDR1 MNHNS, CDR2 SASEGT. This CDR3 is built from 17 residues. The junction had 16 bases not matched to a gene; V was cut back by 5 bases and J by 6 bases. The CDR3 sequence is CASSSAGAVPSRDTQYF. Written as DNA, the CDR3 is TGTGCCAGCAGTTCAGCGGGGGCCGTTCCTTCCCGGGATACGCAGTATTTT.

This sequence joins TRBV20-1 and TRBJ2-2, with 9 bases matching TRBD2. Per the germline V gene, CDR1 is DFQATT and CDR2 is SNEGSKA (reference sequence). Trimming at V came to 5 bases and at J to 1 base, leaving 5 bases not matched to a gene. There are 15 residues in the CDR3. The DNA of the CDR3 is TGCAGTGCTGGGCTAGCGGGGAGGAACACCGGGGAGCTGTTTTTT. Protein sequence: CSAGLAGRNTGELFF.

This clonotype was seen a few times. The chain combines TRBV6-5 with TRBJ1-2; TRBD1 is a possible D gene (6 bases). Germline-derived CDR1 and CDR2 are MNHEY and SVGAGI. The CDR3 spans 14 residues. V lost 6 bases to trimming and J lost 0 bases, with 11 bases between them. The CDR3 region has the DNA TGTGCCAGCAGCCGGACAGACACTAACTATGGCTACACCTTC. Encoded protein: CASSRTDTNYGYTF.

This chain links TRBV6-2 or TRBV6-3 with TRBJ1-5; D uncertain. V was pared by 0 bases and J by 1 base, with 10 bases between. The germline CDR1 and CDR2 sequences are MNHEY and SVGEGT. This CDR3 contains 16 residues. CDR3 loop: CASSYSTGLSNQPQHF. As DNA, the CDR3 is TGTGCCAGCAGTTACTCCACCGGACTGAGCAATCAGCCCCAGCATTTT.

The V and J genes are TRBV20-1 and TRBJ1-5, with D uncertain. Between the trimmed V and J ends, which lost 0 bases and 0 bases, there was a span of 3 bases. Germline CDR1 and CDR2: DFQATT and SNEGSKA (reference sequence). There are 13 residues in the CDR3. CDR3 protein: CSARDRSNQPQHF. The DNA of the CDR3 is TGCAGTGCTAGAGACCGTAGCAATCAGCCCCAGCATTTT.

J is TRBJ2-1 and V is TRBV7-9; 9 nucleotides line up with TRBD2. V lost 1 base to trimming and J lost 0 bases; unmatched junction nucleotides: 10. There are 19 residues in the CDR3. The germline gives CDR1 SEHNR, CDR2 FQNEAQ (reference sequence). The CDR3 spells CASSLGSSGGPSSYNEQFF. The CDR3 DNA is TGTGCCAGCAGCTTAGGCAGTAGCGGGGGCCCTAGCTCCTACAATGAGCAGTTCTTC.

CDR3 bases: TGCGCCAGCAGCATCGGATCCGGGACAGTCTATGAAAAACTGTTTTTT. It is translated as CASSIGSGTVYEKLFF. The gene calls are TRBV4-1 and TRBJ1-4; TRBD1 matches at 7 bases. The germline CDR1 and CDR2 sequences are MGHRA and YSYEKL. The V segment lost 5 bases and the J segment 6 bases; nucleotides outside the gene matches: 12. This CDR3 has 16 residues.

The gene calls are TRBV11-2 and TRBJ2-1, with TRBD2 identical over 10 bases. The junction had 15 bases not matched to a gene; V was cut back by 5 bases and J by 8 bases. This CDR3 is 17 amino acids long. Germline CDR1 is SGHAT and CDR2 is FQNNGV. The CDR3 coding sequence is TGTGCCAGCAGCCTTAGGGGGGCTAGCGGGGGTATCGATGAGCAGTTCTTC. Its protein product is CASSLRGASGGIDEQFF.

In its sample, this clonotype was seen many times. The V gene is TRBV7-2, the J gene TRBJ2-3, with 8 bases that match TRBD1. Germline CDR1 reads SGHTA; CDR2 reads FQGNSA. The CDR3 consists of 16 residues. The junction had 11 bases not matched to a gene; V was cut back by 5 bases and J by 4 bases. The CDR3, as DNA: TGTGCCAGCAGCCCTTCGTGGGACAGGTCGCCAGATACGCAGTATTTT. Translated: CASSPSWDRSPDTQYF.

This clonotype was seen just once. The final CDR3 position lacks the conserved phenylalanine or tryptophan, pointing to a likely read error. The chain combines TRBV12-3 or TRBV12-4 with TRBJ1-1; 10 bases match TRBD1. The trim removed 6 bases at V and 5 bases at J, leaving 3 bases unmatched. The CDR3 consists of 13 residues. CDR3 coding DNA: TGTGCCAGCAGGGGGACAGGGGAAACTGAAGCTTTCCTT. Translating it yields CASRGTGETEAFL.

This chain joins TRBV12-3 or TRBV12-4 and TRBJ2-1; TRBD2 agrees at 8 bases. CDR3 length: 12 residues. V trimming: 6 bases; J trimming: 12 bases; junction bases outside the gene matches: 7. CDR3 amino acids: CASSGGDPAQFF. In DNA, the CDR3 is TGTGCCAGCAGCGGGGGGGATCCGGCGCAGTTCTTC.

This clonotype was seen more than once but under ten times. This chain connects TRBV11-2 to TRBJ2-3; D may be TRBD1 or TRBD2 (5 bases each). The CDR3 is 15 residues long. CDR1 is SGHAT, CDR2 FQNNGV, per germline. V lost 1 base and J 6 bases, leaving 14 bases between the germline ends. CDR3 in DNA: TGTGCCAGCAGCTTAGCCGGGGCGATGTATGATACGCAGTATTTT. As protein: CASSLAGAMYDTQYF.

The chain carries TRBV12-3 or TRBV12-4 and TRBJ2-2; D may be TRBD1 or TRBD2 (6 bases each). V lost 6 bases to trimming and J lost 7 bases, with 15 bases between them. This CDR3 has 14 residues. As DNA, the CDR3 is TGTGCCAGCAGGAAGACGGGGGCCGTCGGGGAGCTGTTTTTT. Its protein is CASRKTGAVGELFF.

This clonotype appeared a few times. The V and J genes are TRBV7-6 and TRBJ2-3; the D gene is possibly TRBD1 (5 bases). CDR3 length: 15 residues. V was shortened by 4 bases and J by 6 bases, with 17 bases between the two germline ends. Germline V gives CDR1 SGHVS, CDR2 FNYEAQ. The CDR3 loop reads CASSSLKGKADTQYF. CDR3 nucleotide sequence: TGTGCCAGCAGCTCGCTGAAGGGGAAGGCGGATACGCAGTATTTT. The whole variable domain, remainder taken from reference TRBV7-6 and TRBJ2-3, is GAGVSQSPRYKVTKRGQDVALRCDPISGHVSLYWYRQALGQGPEFLTYFNYEAQQDKSGLPNDRFSAERPEGSISTLTIQRTEQRDSAMYRCASSSLKGKADTQYFGPGTRLTVL.

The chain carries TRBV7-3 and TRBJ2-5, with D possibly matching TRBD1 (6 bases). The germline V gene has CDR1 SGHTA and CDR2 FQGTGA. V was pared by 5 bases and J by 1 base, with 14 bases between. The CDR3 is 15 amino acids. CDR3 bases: TGTGCCAGCAGCGCGCAAGGGGGTCTCCAAGAGACCCAGTACTTC. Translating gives CASSAQGGLQETQYF.

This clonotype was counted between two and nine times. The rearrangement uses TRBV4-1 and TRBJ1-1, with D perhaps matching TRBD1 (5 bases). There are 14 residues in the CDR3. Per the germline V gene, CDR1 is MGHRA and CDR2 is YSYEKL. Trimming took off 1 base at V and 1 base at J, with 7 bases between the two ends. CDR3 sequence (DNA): TGCGCCAGCAGCCAAGGACAGAAGAACACTGAAGCTTTCTTT. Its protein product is CASSQGQKNTEAFF.

For the CDR3, the DNA is TGCAGTGTAGTCGGACAGGCATTCAACACTGAAGCTTTCTTT. This translates into CSVVGQAFNTEAFF. The genes are TRBV20-1 and TRBJ1-1, with TRBD1 identical over 7 bases. The CDR3 sequence is 14 residues long. V lost 7 bases to trimming and J lost 2 bases; unmatched junction nucleotides: 10. Per the germline V gene, CDR1 is DFQATT and CDR2 is SNEGSKA (reference sequence).

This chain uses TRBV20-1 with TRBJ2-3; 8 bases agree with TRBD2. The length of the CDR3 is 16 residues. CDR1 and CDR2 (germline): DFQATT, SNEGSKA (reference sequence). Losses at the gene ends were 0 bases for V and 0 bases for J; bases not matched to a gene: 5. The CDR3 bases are TGCAGTGCTAGAGATGACCCTAGCGGGAGCACAGATACGCAGTATTTT. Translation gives CSARDDPSGSTDTQYF.

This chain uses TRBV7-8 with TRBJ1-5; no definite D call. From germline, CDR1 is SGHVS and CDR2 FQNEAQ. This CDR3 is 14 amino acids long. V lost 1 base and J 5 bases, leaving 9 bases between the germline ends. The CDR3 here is CASSLVPVDQPQHF. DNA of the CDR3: TGTGCCAGCAGCTTAGTGCCAGTGGATCAGCCCCAGCATTTT.

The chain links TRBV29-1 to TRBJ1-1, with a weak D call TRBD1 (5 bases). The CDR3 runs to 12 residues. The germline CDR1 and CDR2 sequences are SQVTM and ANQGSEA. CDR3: CSARGGNTEAFF. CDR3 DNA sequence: TGCAGTGCCCGTGGGGGGAACACTGAAGCTTTCTTT.

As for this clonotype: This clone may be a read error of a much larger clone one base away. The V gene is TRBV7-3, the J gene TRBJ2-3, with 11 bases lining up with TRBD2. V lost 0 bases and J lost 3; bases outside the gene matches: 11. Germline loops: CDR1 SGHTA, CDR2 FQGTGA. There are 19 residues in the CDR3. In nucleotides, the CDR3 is TGTGCCAGCAGCTTAACATCTTCCGTGACTAGCGGGGCTACAGATACGCAGTATTTT. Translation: CASSLTSSVTSGATDTQYF.

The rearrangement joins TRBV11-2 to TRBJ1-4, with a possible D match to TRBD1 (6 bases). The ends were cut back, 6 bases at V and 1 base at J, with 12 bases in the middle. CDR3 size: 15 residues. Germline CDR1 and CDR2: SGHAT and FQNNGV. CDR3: CASRPRGGTNEKLFF. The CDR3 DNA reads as TGTGCCAGCAGGCCCAGGGGAGGAACTAATGAAAAACTGTTTTTT.

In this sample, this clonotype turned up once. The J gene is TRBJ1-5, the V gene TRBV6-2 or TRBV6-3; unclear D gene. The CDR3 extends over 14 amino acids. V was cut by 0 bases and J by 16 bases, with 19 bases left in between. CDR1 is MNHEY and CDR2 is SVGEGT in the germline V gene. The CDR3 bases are TGTGCCAGCAGTTACTCGGAGGGATCTCAGCCCCGTCATTTT. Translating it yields CASSYSEGSQPRHF.

CDR3 sequence reads: CASSPYAGGPNEQFF. The CDR3 region has the DNA TGTGCCAGCAGCCCCTATGCGGGGGGGCCCAATGAGCAGTTCTTC. This chain joins TRBV4-2 and TRBJ2-1; 9 bases are a match to TRBD2. The germline V gene has CDR1 LGHNA and CDR2 YNFKEQ. Germline trimming cut 4 bases from V and 6 bases from J; bases unmatched to any gene: 7. The CDR3 extends over 15 amino acids.